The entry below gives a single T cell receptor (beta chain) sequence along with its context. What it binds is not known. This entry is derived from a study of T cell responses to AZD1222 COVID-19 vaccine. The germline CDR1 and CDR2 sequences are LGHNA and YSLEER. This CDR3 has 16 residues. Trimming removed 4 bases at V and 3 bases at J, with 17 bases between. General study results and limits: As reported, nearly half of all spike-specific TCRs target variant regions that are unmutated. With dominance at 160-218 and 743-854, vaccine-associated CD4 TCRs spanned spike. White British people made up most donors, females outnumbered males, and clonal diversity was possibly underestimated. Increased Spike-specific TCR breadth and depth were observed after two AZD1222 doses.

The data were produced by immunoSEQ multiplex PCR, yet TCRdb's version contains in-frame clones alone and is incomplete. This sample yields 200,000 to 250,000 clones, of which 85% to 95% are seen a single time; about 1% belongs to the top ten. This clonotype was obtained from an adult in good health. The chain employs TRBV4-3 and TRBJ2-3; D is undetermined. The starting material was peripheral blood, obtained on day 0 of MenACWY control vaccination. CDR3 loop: CASSLRFRVSTDTQYF. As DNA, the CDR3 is TGCGCCAGCAGCCTCCGATTCAGAGTGTCGACAGATACGCAGTATTTT.